The source of this T cell receptor beta chain is a study of blood T cell repertoires in COVID-19 (dated by TCRdb to the early 2020s). In terms of the full investigation: Samples from collaborators originated in the United States, Italy and Spain and spanned both the acute and convalescent phases of COVID-19. The prospective study material was composed of cDNA or gDNA derived from T cells, B-cell-depleted T cells, or PBMCs. Deeply sampled blood TCRbeta repertoires from subjects exposed to, actively infected with, or recovered from COVID-19 were included in the dataset. The repertoires were made available in a free public database intended to serve as a resource for research on the immune response to SARS-CoV-2. The samples were drawn from two sources: the first 160 participants of the ongoing ImmuneRACE study, and 1,000 to 1,500 subjects contributed by 6 global collaborators. A de-identified subject ID, COVID-19 status, age in years and sex were almost always included in the sample metadata. Where available, HLA class I and class II types were obtained from metadata supplied by the sample provider rather than from assay-based typing. Overall study results and their limits: The quantity of clinical and demographic metadata differed by source and by participant and was supplied without curation.

The CDR3 runs 15 amino acids, cysteine and phenylalanine included. The retained sequence is limited to the CDR3, 45 bases, with the frame set at the first base. Trimming leaves V shorter by 2 bases and J shorter by 8 bases, with the junction holding 8 bases beyond the gene matches. CDR1 is given as SNHLY and CDR2 as FYNNEI, both from the germline V gene. Comments on this clone: There is no known antigen for this receptor. No qualities accompany the bases; no much larger clone lies one base away.

TCRbeta CDR3 regions were amplified from genomic DNA using the immunoSEQ Assay, a bias-controlled multiplex PCR. The study's processing was this. The number of nucleated cells in each sample was estimated from the amplification of reference gene primers within the assay. To quantify the absolute abundance of each unique TCRbeta CDR3 rearrangement, sequence reads were collapsed and filtered. For each sample, productive Simpson clonality was calculated as the square root of Simpson's diversity index across productive rearrangements. TCRdb carries this immuneACCESS record with in-frame sequences only. Its versions omit some clonotypes, under half of them owing to an unresolved V gene in the studies checked, with the rest unexplained. For V, J and clone size, that table is used; D and trimming come from the DNA. A total of about 380,000 clones appear in this sample, around 90% of them only once. About 6.5% of the sample is taken by the ten largest.

The collaborating institutions used their own protocols to collect whole blood in K2EDTA tubes. For TCRbeta analysis, collaborators shipped samples as frozen whole blood, isolated PBMCs, or DNA extracted from either of those sample types. The chain joins TRBV2 to TRBJ2-1; 8 of the junction bases match TRBD2. The sequencing input was peripheral blood. This TCR came from a man aged 18 to 35 with active or convalescent COVID-19. The nucleotide sequence reads TGTGCCAGCAGTGAAAGGTCGGCGGGAGGAGATGAGCAGTTCTTC. It codes for CASSERSAGGDEQFF.